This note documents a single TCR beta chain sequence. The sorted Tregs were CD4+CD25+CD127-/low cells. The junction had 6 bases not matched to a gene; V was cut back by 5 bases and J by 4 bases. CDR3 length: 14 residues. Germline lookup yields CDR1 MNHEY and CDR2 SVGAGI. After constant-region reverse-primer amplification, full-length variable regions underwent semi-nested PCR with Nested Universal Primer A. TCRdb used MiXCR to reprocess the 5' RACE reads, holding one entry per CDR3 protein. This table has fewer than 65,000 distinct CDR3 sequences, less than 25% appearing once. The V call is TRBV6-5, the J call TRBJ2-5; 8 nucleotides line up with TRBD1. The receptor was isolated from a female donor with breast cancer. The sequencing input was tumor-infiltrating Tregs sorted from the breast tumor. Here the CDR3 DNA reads TGTGCCAGCAGTCATAGGACAGGGAGAGAGACCCAGTACTTC. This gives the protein CASSHRTGRETQYF.